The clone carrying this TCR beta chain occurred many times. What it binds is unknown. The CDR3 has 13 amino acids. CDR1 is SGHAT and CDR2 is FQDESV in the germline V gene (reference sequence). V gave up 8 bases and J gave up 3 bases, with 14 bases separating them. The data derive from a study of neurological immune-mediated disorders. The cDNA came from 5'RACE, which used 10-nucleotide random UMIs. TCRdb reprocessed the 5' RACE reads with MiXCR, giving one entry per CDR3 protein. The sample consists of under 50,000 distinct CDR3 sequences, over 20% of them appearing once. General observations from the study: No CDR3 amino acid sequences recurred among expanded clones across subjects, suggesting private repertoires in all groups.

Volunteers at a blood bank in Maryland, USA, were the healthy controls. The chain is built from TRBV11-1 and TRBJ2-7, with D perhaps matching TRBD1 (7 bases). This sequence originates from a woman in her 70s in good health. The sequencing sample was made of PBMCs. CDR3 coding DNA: TGTGCCAGCCAGGGGGGCCGGTACTACGAGCAGTACTTC. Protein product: CASQGGRYYEQYF.